This T cell receptor (beta chain) is drawn from a study of T cells after yellow fever vaccination. Regarding the study as a whole: The study found a weaker secondary response that peaked faster, day 5 versus 15. Boosting was followed by the reappearance of most primary-vaccination clones (approximately 95% CD4, 85% to 90% CD8).

This clonotype showed up many times. Its antigen is undetermined. The CDR3 is made up of 13 amino acids. V was pared by 5 bases and J by 2 bases, with 8 bases between. Per the germline V gene, CDR1 is SGHTA and CDR2 is FQGNSA. A universal primer site and UMIs were added as TCR cDNA was made by 5'RACE template switching. TCRdb ran MiXCR on the 5' RACE reads and lists one entry per CDR3 protein. Here the sample spans more than 350,000 distinct CDR3 sequences, 9.5% to 13% being singletons. This receptor was identified in a man aged 18-30 years who received the YFV17D yellow fever vaccine. The sequences come from PBMCs, collected on the day of the first yellow fever vaccination. This chain joins TRBV7-2 and TRBJ2-3, with D uncertain. The CDR3 DNA sequence: TGTGCCAGCAGCCCCTACACCACAGATACGCAGTATTTT. It translates to CASSPYTTDTQYF.